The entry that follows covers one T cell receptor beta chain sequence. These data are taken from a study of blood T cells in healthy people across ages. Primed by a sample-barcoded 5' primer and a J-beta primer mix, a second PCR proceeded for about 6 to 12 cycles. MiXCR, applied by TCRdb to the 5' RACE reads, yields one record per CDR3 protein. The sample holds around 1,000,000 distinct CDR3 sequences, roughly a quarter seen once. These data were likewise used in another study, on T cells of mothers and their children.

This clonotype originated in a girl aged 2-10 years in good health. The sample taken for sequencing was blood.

The CDR3 DNA reads as TGCAGTGCTAGTCAAGCGGGGCAAGAGACCCAGTACTTC. Protein: CSASQAGQETQYF. The V gene is TRBV20-1, the J gene TRBJ2-5; 7 positions agree with TRBD2. CDR3 length: 13 residues. V lost 3 bases to trimming and J lost 2 bases; unmatched junction nucleotides: 3. In germline, CDR1 is DFQATT, CDR2 SNEGSKA (reference sequence).